This TCR beta chain was documented in a study of T cell responses to AZD1222 COVID-19 vaccine. Study-level points and caveats: The study reported that nearly half of spike-specific TCRs target unmutated variant regions. Spike-specific TCR breadth and depth both grew after two AZD1222 doses. Most donors were white British and more were female, and clonal diversity was possibly underestimated.

CDR3 length: 15 residues. Trimming removed 5 bases from V and 5 bases from J, with 18 bases in between. Germline CDR1 and CDR2: LGHDT and YNNKEL (reference sequence). As regards this clone: The target antigen is unknown.

Profiled with immunoSEQ multiplex PCR; TCRdb holds only in-frame clones, not every one. The sample holds tens of thousands of clones; around 90% are singletons and the top ten take approximately 5.4%. The gene calls are TRBV3-1 (or the pseudogene TRBV3-2) and TRBJ1-1; D ambiguous. Specimen: peripheral blood, collected on day 0 of MenACWY control vaccination. The sequence derives from an adult in good health. For the CDR3, the DNA is TGTGCCAGCAGCGCACATAGCGGCGGAGAGACTGAAGCTTTCTTT. This sequence encodes CASSAHSGGETEAFF.